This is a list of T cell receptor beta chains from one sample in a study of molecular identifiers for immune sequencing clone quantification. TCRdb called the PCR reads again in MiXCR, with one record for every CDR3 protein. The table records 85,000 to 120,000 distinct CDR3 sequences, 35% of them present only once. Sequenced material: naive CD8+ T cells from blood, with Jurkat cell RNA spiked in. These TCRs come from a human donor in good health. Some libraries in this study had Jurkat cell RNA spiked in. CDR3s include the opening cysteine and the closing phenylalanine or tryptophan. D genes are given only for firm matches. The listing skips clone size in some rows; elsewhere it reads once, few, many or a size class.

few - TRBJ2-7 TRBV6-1 TGTGCCAGCAGTGAGTCGAGGCCTCTCCAGGGTGGGGCGTCGCTATTCGAGCAGTACTTC CASSESRPLQGGASLFEQYF
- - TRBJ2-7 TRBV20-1 TGCAGTGCTAGGGGGGTAGAGGCCTACGAGCAGTACTTC CSARGVEAYEQYF
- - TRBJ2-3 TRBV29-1 TGCAGCGTTGAAGTGGACGGCCGTGGCACAGGTACGCAGTATTTT CSVEVDGRGTGTQYF
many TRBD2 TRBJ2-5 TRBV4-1 TGCGCCAGCAGCCAAGTAGCGGGAAAAGAGACCCAGTACTTC CASSQVAGKETQYF
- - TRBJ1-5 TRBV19 TGTGCCAGTAGTATAGCCGGCAATCAGCCCCAGCATTTT CASSIAGNQPQHF
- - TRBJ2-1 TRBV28 TGTGCCAGCACCTTTCCCCGGGACTCATACTCCCGCTCCTACAATGAGCAGTTCTTC CASTFPRDSYSRSYNEQFF
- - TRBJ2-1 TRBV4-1 TGCGCCAGCAGCCCGACCAGGGGCTCCTACAAAGAGCAGTTCTTC CASSPTRGSYKEQFF
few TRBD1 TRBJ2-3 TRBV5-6 TGTGCCAGCAGCTCGACAGGGGCCTTCACAGATACGCAGTATTTT CASSSTGAFTDTQYF
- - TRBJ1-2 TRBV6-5 TGTGCCAGCCGGGCACAACATGGCTACGCCTTC CASRAQHGYAF
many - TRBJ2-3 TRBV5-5 TGTGCCAGCAGCCCGCTAGGACGTCTCTCCGGCGATACGCAGTATTTT CASSPLGRLSGDTQYF
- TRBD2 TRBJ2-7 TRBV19 TGTGCCAGTAGTACCGGACTAGCGGGAAGCTACGAGCAGTACTTC CASSTGLAGSYEQYF
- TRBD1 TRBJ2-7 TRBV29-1 TGCAGCGTCCAAACAGGGGGCGAGCAGTACTTC CSVQTGGEQYF
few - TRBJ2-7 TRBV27 TGTGCCAGCAGACATCAGGGCTACGAGCAGTACTTC CASRHQGYEQYF
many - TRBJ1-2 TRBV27 TGTGCCAGCAGTTGGACTATATCGACTAACTATGGCTACACCTTC CASSWTISTNYGYTF
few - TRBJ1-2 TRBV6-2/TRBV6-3 TGTGCCAGCAGTTACTACCCTGAGCACCTTAACTATGGCTACACCTTC CASSYYPEHLNYGYTF
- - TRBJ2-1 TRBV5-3 TGTGCCAGCAGCACGGAGGACTACCGAATCTACAATGAGCTGTTCTTC CASSTEDYRIYNELFF
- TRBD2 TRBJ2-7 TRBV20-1 TGCAGTGCTAGATTCGGACTAGCCGCTTCCTACGAGCAGTACTTC CSARFGLAASYEQYF
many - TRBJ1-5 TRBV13 TGTGCCAGCAGCTTGGGTCAGGGTAGCCAGCCCCAGCATTTT CASSLGQGSQPQHF
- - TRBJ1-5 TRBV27 TGTGCCAGCAGTTTATCGACCCATCAGCCCCAGCATTTT CASSLSTHQPQHF
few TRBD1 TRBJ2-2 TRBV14 TGTGCCAGCAGCCGCGACAGGGTCACCGGGGAGCTGTTTTTT CASSRDRVTGELFF
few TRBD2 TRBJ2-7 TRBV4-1 TGCGCCAGCAGCCAAGTTCTGAGCGGGGCCGCCGAGCAGTACTTC CASSQVLSGAAEQYF
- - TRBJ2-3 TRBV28 TGTGCCAGCAGTTTAGTTACTCCCACAGGTACGCAGTATTTT CASSLVTPTGTQYF
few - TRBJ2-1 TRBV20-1 TGCAGTGCTGGAGGGGGTGAGCAGTTCTTC CSAGGGEQFF
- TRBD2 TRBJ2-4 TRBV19 TGTGCCAGTAGTATCTGGGAGGGATTTGCCAAAAACATTCAGTACTTC CASSIWEGFAKNIQYF
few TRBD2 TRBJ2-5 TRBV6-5 TGTGCCAGCAGTTACGGGACTAGCGGGCCGTTAAAAGAGACCCAGTACTTC CASSYGTSGPLKETQYF
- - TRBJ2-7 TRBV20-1 TGCAGTGCTAGAGATACGGGATCCTACGAGCAGTACTTC CSARDTGSYEQYF
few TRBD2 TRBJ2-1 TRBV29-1 TGCAGCGTTGAAGATGAACTGGGACTACGTAATGAGCAGTTCTTC CSVEDELGLRNEQFF
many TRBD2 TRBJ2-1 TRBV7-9 TGTGCCAGCAGCTCACCCGGGGACGGCGGGAGCTCCTACAATGAGCAGTTCTTC CASSSPGDGGSSYNEQFF
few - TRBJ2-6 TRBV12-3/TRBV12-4 TGTGCCAGCGGGAGCCGTGTTGGGGCCAACGTCCTGACTTTC CASGSRVGANVLTF
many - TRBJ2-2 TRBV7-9 TGTGCCAGCAGCTTAGCGCTCCGGGACACCGGGGAGCTGTTTTTT CASSLALRDTGELFF
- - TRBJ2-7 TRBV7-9 TGTGCCAGCAACCTAGGCGGGGTATGGGACAGTCTGCCCGAGCAGTACTTC CASNLGGVWDSLPEQYF
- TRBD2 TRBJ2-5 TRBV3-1 TGTGCCAGCAGCCAAGAGAGGGGACTAGCGGGAGAAGAGACCCAGTACTTC CASSQERGLAGEETQYF
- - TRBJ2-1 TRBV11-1 TGTGCCAGCAGCCTGAGGAGTGGTTCCTACAATGAGCAGTTCTTC CASSLRSGSYNEQFF
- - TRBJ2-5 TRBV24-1 TGTGCCACCAGTGCCGTTGGTGGCGGGAAGGGGGAGACCCAGTACTTC CATSAVGGGKGETQYF
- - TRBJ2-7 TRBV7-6 TGTGCCAGCAGCTTGACTCCAAGCTACGTGCTGTACTTC CASSLTPSYVLYF
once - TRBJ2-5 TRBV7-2 TGTGCCAGCAGCTTGAGTCCGATCCAGGAGACCCTGTACTTC CASSLSPIQETLYF
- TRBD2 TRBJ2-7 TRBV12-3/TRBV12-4 TGTGCCAGCAGGGGGACTAGTTTCTACGAGCAGTACTTC CASRGTSFYEQYF
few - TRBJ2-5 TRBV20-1 TGCAGTGCCCAAAGAATTGAGACTGCACAGACCCAGTACTTC CSAQRIETAQTQYF
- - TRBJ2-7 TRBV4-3 TGCGCCAGCAGTCAAGATAGGGGGTTCGCCTACGAGCAGTACTTC CASSQDRGFAYEQYF
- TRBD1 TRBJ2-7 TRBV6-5 TGTGCCAGCCAGGGGGATCACTCCTACGAGCAGTACTTC CASQGDHSYEQYF
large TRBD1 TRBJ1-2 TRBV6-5 TGTGCCAGCAGTAACCTAGGGACAGCTTTTTACTATGGCTACACCTTC CASSNLGTAFYYGYTF
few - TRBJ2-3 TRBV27 TGTGCCAGCAGTTCCCCTCTAACCGGGGGCACAGATACGCAGTATTTT CASSSPLTGGTDTQYF
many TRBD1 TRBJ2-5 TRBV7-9 TGTGCCAGCAGCCCGAGGGACAGGGGGCAAGAGACCCAGTACTTC CASSPRDRGQETQYF
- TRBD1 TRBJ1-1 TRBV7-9 TGTGCCAGCAGCTTAGCGCCCAGACAGGGGGTGGAAGTGAACACTGAAGCTTTCTTT CASSLAPRQGVEVNTEAFF
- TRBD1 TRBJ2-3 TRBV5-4 TGTGCCAGCAGCTCGGGTTGGGACAGACGCACAGATACGCAGTATTTT CASSSGWDRRTDTQYF